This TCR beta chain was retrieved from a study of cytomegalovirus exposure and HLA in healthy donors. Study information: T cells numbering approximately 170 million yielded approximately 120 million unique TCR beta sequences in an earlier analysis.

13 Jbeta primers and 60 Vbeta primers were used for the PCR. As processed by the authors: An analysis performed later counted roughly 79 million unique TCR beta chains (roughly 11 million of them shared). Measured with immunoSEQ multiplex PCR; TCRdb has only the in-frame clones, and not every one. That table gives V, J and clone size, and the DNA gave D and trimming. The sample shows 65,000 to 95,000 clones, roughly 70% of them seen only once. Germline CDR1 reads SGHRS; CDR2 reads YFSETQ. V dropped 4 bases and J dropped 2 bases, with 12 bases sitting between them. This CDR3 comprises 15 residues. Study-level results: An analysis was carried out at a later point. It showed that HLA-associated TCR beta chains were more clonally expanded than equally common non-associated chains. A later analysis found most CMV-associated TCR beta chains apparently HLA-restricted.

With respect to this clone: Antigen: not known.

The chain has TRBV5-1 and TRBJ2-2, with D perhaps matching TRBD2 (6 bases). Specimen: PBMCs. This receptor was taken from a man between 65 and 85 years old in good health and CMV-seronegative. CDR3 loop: CASSENSGNTGELFF. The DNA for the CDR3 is TGCGCCAGCAGCGAAAATAGCGGAAACACCGGGGAGCTGTTTTTT.